This T cell receptor beta chain was sequenced in a study of cytomegalovirus exposure and HLA in healthy donors. Whole-study results and caveats: Based on reports, TCR beta sequences accurately predicted HLA-A and HLA-B alleles for most subjects.

Concerning this clone itself: The antigen remains undetermined.

Primers for the PCR totalled 60 Vbeta and 13 Jbeta. Some clones are missing from TCRdb's copy, which holds only in-frame ones; the method was immunoSEQ multiplex PCR. The table records about 190,000 clones, around 86% of them present only once. The germline V gene encodes CDR1 MGHDK and CDR2 SYGVNS. The CDR3 covers 16 residues. After removal of 3 bases from V and 4 bases from J, the junction contained 6 bases not matched to a gene. V usage is TRBV25-1 and J usage is TRBJ2-1; 10 nucleotides agree with TRBD2. The material sequenced was PBMCs. The source of this sequence is a young man in good health and CMV-seronegative. CDR3 sequence reads: CASSDVLAGEYNEQFF. DNA for the CDR3: TGTGCCAGCAGTGATGTGCTAGCGGGGGAGTACAATGAGCAGTTCTTC. Full variable domain (remainder filled in from reference TRBV25-1 and TRBJ2-1): EADIYQTPRYLVIGTGKKITLECSQTMGHDKMYWYQQDPGMELHLIHYSYGVNSTEKGDLSSESTVSRIRTEHFPLTLESARPSHTSQYLCASSDVLAGEYNEQFFGPGTRLTVL.